Shown below are 24 T cell receptor beta chains from a single sample sequenced in a study of blood T cell repertoires in COVID-19. Using immunoSEQ multiplex PCR, the repertoire was profiled, and TCRdb retains in-frame clones only, with some absent. The data show some 300,000 clones, around 90% seen once. The specimen was PBMCs or T cells enriched from blood (not recorded which). These receptors came from a woman aged 25 to 39 who had recovered from COVID-19.

About this clone: The sample carries other DNA sequences with the same CDR3. This chain links TRBV28 with TRBJ2-7; no clear D. CDR3 length equals 13 residues. Germline CDR1 reads MDHEN; CDR2 reads SYDVKM. The V end was cut by 3 bases, the J end by 1 base, with 7 bases between. The CDR3 nucleotides read TGTGCCAGCAGTTTGGGCGCTTCCTACGAGCAGTACTTC. It encodes CASSLGASYEQYF.

The genes are TRBV27 and TRBJ1-6, with TRBD1 matching over 8 bases. The CDR3 extends over 15 amino acids. Germline CDR1 MNHEY, CDR2 SMNVEV (reference sequence). V was pared by 6 bases and J by 6 bases, with 7 bases of the junction left unmatched. CDR3 protein: CASSYGQGPNSPLHF. The CDR3 nucleotides read TGTGCCAGCAGCTATGGACAGGGACCTAATTCACCCCTCCACTTT.

The DNA for the CDR3 is TGTGCCAGCAGCGTAGATGGGACTAGCGGGGGGCCTTCCTACGAGCAGTACTTC. Its translation: CASSVDGTSGGPSYEQYF. This chain connects TRBV9 to TRBJ2-7, with TRBD2 matching over 15 bases. V lost 0 bases to trimming and J lost 1 base; unmatched junction nucleotides: 5. CDR1 is SGDLS and CDR2 is YYNGEE in the germline V gene. The CDR3 contains 18 residues.

The rearrangement uses TRBV29-1 and TRBJ1-1; the D is unclear. Per the germline V gene, CDR1 is SQVTM and CDR2 is ANQGSEA. The CDR3 spans 13 residues. Trimming shortened V by 2 bases and J by 4 bases, and 11 bases separated the two germline ends. The CDR3 sequence: CSVERSQGTEAFF. The CDR3, as DNA: TGCAGCGTTGAACGTAGCCAAGGCACTGAAGCTTTCTTT.

The chain combines TRBV7-9 with TRBJ1-1; D gene uncertain. Germline CDR1 SEHNR, CDR2 FQNEAQ (reference sequence). This CDR3 is 16 amino acids long. V was pared by 4 bases and J by 1 base, with 16 bases between. The DNA for the CDR3 is TGTGCCAGCAGCTCCACTGGGTGGGCTGCGAACACTGAAGCTTTCTTT. It specifies CASSSTGWAANTEAFF. Filled out from reference TRBV7-9 and TRBJ1-1, the complete variable domain reads DTGVSQNPRHKITKRGQNVTFRCDPISEHNRLYWYRQTLGQGPEFLTYFQNEAQLEKSRLLSDRFSAERPKGSFSTLEIQRTEQGDSAMYLCASSSTGWAANTEAFFGQGTRLTVV.

The sample holds one count of this clone. The gene calls are TRBV6-5 and TRBJ2-7, with D maybe TRBD2 (7 bases). Germline lookup yields CDR1 MNHEY and CDR2 SVGAGI. With 6 bases removed from V and 5 bases from J, the gap between germline ends came to 17 bases. The CDR3 covers 14 residues. CDR3 residues: CASRKVERDNEQYF. CDR3 sequence (DNA): TGTGCCAGCAGGAAAGTAGAGCGGGACAACGAGCAGTACTTC.

The chain joins TRBV6-2 or TRBV6-3 to TRBJ1-2, with 8 bases lining up with TRBD1. This CDR3 region has 13 residues. The trim removed 2 bases at V and 5 bases at J, leaving 1 base unmatched. Germline-derived CDR1 and CDR2 are MNHEY and SVGEGT. CDR3: CASSYTGGYGYTF. CDR3 DNA: TGTGCCAGCAGTTACACAGGGGGATATGGCTACACCTTC.

V and J are TRBV11-3 and TRBJ1-6; TRBD1 agrees at 9 bases. V lost 6 bases to trimming and J lost 7 bases; unmatched junction nucleotides: 1. Per the germline V gene, CDR1 is SGHNT and CDR2 is YENEEA. The CDR3 runs to 13 residues. The CDR3 sequence: CASRGQGNSPLHF. CDR3 DNA sequence: TGTGCCAGCAGGGGACAGGGAAATTCACCCCTCCACTTT.

V and J are TRBV18 and TRBJ1-3, with 7 bases matching TRBD1. This CDR3 comprises 15 residues. The trim removed 6 bases at V and 3 bases at J, leaving 8 bases unmatched. Germline loops: CDR1 KGHSH, CDR2 LQKENI. CDR3 loop: CASSQDRVVGNTIYF. As DNA, the CDR3 is TGTGCCAGCTCGCAAGACAGGGTCGTTGGAAACACCATATATTTT. Based on the CDR3 plus reference TRBV18 and TRBJ1-3, the full variable domain is NAGVMQNPRHLVRRRGQEARLRCSPMKGHSHVYWYRQLPEEGLKFMVYLQKENIIDESGMPKERFSAEFPKEGPSILRIQQVVRGDSAAYFCASSQDRVVGNTIYFGEGSWLTVV.

The J gene is TRBJ2-5, the V gene TRBV5-1; the D is unclear. V gave up 0 bases and J gave up 5 bases, with 11 bases separating them. Germline CDR1 reads SGHRS; CDR2 reads YFSETQ. The CDR3 is 14 amino acids. In nucleotides, the CDR3 is TGCGCCAGCAGCTTGGCCGCGGCCGGGGAGACCCAGTACTTC. Translation: CASSLAAAGETQYF.

The chain combines TRBV1 with TRBJ1-1; the D call TRBD1 from the table was never checked on the DNA. TRBV1 constitutes a pseudogene. The CDR3 has 19 amino acids. CDR3 in amino acids: CTSSQDLGQGAVERTEAFF. The CDR3 coding sequence is TGCACCAGCAGCCAAGATCTGGGACAGGGGGCTGTAGAACGGACTGAAGCTTTCTTT.

The chain couples TRBV5-3 to TRBJ1-5, with 7 bases lining up with TRBD1. TRBV5-3 is an open reading frame, and its role is uncertain. The CDR3 length is 14 residues. Unmatched junction bases numbered 5, after V lost 4 bases and J lost 4 bases. This CDR3 is CARSKGQLNQPQHF. CDR3 nucleotide sequence: TGTGCCAGAAGCAAGGGACAGCTGAATCAGCCCCAGCATTTT.

This chain's CDR3 is CASSLSVLAGGYNEQFF. CDR3 in DNA: TGTGCCAGCAGTTTATCGGTCCTAGCGGGGGGGTACAATGAGCAGTTCTTC. V is TRBV27 and J is TRBJ2-1; 12 bases line up with TRBD2. The CDR3 length is 17 residues. CDR1 MNHEY and CDR2 SMNVEV come from the germline V gene (reference sequence). V gave up 0 bases and J gave up 4 bases; unmatched junction bases: 4.

The rearrangement links TRBV5-1 to TRBJ2-5; 7 bases fit TRBD2. The length of the CDR3 is 15 residues. The V segment lost 0 bases and the J segment 0 bases; nucleotides outside the gene matches: 2. Germline-derived CDR1 and CDR2 are SGHRS and YFSETQ. The CDR3 sequence is CASSLEGGDQETQYF. For the CDR3, the DNA is TGCGCCAGCAGCTTGGAGGGAGGGGACCAAGAGACCCAGTACTTC.

The chain recombines TRBV5-5 with TRBJ2-1, with TRBD2 matching over 7 bases. The CDR3 has 14 residues. Germline V gene lookup returns CDR1 SGHKS and CDR2 YYEKEE (reference sequence). Unmatched junction bases numbered 7, after V lost 2 bases and J lost 8 bases. CDR3 in amino acids: CASSLVPGGDEQFF. DNA of the CDR3: TGTGCCAGCAGCTTAGTCCCGGGGGGAGATGAGCAGTTCTTC.

V and J are TRBV5-4 and TRBJ2-4; perhaps TRBD2 as D (6 bases). The CDR3 is 14 amino acids. V was cut by 4 bases and J by 6 bases, with 14 bases left in between. From germline, CDR1 is SGHNT and CDR2 YYREEE (reference sequence). The CDR3 sequence is CASSPVGAGNIQYF. The CDR3 DNA reads as TGTGCCAGCAGCCCAGTGGGAGCGGGAAACATTCAGTACTTC.

The rearrangement links TRBV10-3 to TRBJ2-1; 11 bases align to TRBD1. The germline V gene encodes CDR1 ENHRY and CDR2 SYGVKD. The V and J ends lost 9 bases and 8 bases, in that order; junction bases with no gene match: 6. There are 13 residues in the CDR3. The CDR3 DNA is TGTGCCATACGGACAGGGGGCGGGGATGAGCAGTTCTTC. It is translated as CAIRTGGGDEQFF.

Worth noting for this clone: This sample includes further DNA sequences coding for the same CDR3. This CDR3 reads CASSAGGGTQETQYF. The CDR3 nucleotides are TGTGCCAGCAGCGCCGGGGGGGGTACCCAAGAGACCCAGTACTTC. The chain carries TRBV9 and TRBJ2-5, with 8 positions matching TRBD2. Germline trimming cut 3 bases from V and 1 base from J; bases unmatched to any gene: 5. This CDR3 has 15 residues. Germline CDR1 SGDLS, CDR2 YYNGEE.

This clone has just one count. The gene calls are TRBV15 and TRBJ2-5, with a possible D match to TRBD1 (5 bases). CDR1 is LNHNV and CDR2 is YYDKDF in the germline V gene (reference sequence). The CDR3 sequence is 14 residues long. Trimming pared 1 base from V and 2 bases from J, leaving 8 bases between. CDR3 in DNA: TGTGCCACCAGCAGAGGACAGAGACAAGAGACCCAGTACTTC. The encoded protein is CATSRGQRQETQYF.

The genes are TRBV7-8 and TRBJ1-6, with D uncertain. Trimming took off 1 base at V and 15 bases at J, with 10 bases between the two ends. This CDR3 contains 12 residues. Germline CDR1 is SGHVS and CDR2 is FQNEAQ. This CDR3 reads CASSLVGDHLHF. In DNA form, the CDR3 reads TGTGCCAGCAGCTTAGTCGGGGATCACCTCCACTTT.

In regard to this clone: Other DNA sequences from this sample encode an identical CDR3 as well. The J gene is TRBJ1-2, the V gene TRBV12-3 or TRBV12-4; perhaps TRBD1 as D (5 bases). V was clipped by 2 bases and J by 4 bases, with 5 bases between them. The length of the CDR3 is 12 residues. Here the CDR3 DNA reads TGTGCCAGCAGTTTAAGGGGCTATGGCTACACCTTC. It is translated as CASSLRGYGYTF.

The chain recombines TRBV7-6 with TRBJ1-1, with a weak D call TRBD1 (6 bases). Germline assignment: CDR1 SGHVS and CDR2 FNYEAQ. There are 14 residues in the CDR3. Trimming took 3 bases from V and 1 from J, leaving 9 bases between them. This chain's CDR3 is CASSFGQSNTEAFF. The CDR3 coding sequence is TGTGCCAGCAGCTTCGGACAGTCGAACACTGAAGCTTTCTTT.

This sequence joins TRBV19 and TRBJ2-3; 9 nucleotides match TRBD1. Trimming at V came to 6 bases and at J to 10 bases, leaving 14 bases not matched to a gene. The V gene's germline CDR1 is LNHDA and CDR2 SQIVND (reference sequence). The CDR3 covers 15 residues. The CDR3 nucleotides read TGTGCCAGTAGAAAGGGGACAGGGCCAGGTGAGCCGCAGTATTTT. Residues: CASRKGTGPGEPQYF.

The V gene is TRBV6-1, the J gene TRBJ2-7; D gene ambiguous. The CDR3 sequence is 15 residues long. The ends were cut back, 2 bases at V and 0 bases at J, with 11 bases in the middle. The germline V gene encodes CDR1 MNHNS and CDR2 SASEGT. This CDR3 reads CASSEIVSPSYEQYF. The DNA for the CDR3 is TGTGCCAGCAGTGAAATTGTCAGTCCCTCCTACGAGCAGTACTTC.